This T cell receptor beta chain was identified during a study of a mutant IDH1 vaccine in newly diagnosed glioma. In the study overall: Treated patients comprised approximately 60% males and 37.5% females, mean age approximately 42 years. Before enrollment, patients got radiotherapy alone, temozolomide alone, or mostly the combination. Findings and limits, study-wide: Changes to the top peripheral T cell clonotypes appeared unrelated to pseudoprogression.

The time point: baseline, week 1 (first vaccination visit). As for treatment: pre-vaccination baseline after standard-of-care therapy. Donor diagnoses consisted of new WHO grade 3 or 4 IDH1-mutant, ATRX-lost astrocytomas. About this clone: The target antigen is unknown.

Assay used: immunoSEQ multiplex PCR; TCRdb lists only in-frame clones, some missing. The sample contains about 68,000 clones, 60% to 85% of which appear only once. Germline loops: CDR1 SGHRS, CDR2 YFSETQ. V was shortened by 1 base and J by 0 bases, with 5 bases between the two germline ends. CDR3 length equals 14 residues. The chain is built from TRBV5-1 and TRBJ2-1; D not certain. The sample was PBMCs, taken from a glioma patient treated with radiotherapy, temozolomide or both. This clonotype was sampled from a man aged 45 to 65 with glioma. The CDR3 sequence is CASSLKSSYNEQFF. Written as DNA, the CDR3 is TGCGCCAGCAGCTTGAAGAGCTCCTACAATGAGCAGTTCTTC.